The 16 T cell receptor beta chains reported below all come from one sample, sequenced in a study of regulatory dendritic cells for organ transplantation. TCRdb keeps only in-frame clones here, not all; method: immunoSEQ multiplex PCR. The profile shows around 20,000 clones, about 80% of them singletons. The specimen sequenced was memory CD4+ T cells from blood. Sample subset: CD45RO+ memory T cells. The receptors were gathered from a human donor in good health.

The sample holds one count of this clone. J is TRBJ1-4 and V is TRBV5-8; 10 bases align to TRBD1. The germline V gene has CDR1 SGHTS and CDR2 YDEGEE. The CDR3 is 15 amino acids. V lost 4 bases, J lost 8 bases, and 8 bases stayed unmatched. CDR3 bases: TGTGCCAGCAGCGCCGGGACAGGGGAAGGGGAAAAACTGTTTTTT. Translated: CASSAGTGEGEKLFF.

The chain uses TRBV4-3 and TRBJ2-3; 7 bases are shared with TRBD1. From germline, CDR1 is LGHNA and CDR2 YSLEER. After removal of 0 bases from V and 4 bases from J, the junction contained 7 bases not matched to a gene. CDR3 length: 16 amino acids. CDR3 protein: CASSQETGLVADTQYF. The CDR3 DNA reads as TGCGCCAGCAGCCAAGAGACAGGGCTGGTAGCAGATACGCAGTATTTT.

This CDR3 is CASSFVGQSKETQYF. The CDR3 coding sequence is TGTGCCAGCAGCTTTGTGGGACAGTCAAAAGAGACCCAGTACTTC. The rearrangement uses TRBV5-4 and TRBJ2-5; TRBD1 agrees at 7 bases. Germline CDR1 and CDR2: SGHNT and YYREEE (reference sequence). The CDR3 length is 15 residues. J was trimmed by 3 bases and V by 2 bases; bases with no gene match: 7.

This sequence joins TRBV27 and TRBJ1-1, with TRBD1 matching over 7 bases. The V and J ends lost 6 bases and 2 bases, in that order; junction bases with no gene match: 3. The germline V gene encodes CDR1 MNHEY and CDR2 SMNVEV (reference sequence). CDR3 length equals 13 residues. The CDR3 region has the DNA TGTGCCAGCAGCAAGGGGGCTAACACTGAAGCTTTCTTT. Translated, it gives CASSKGANTEAFF.

This clone has just one count. The chain has TRBV5-4 and TRBJ2-5; perhaps TRBD2 as D (7 bases). The germline V and J ends were trimmed by 4 bases and 3 bases, with 19 bases remaining between them. CDR3 length: 16 amino acids. The germline V gene encodes CDR1 SGHNT and CDR2 YYREEE (reference sequence). CDR3 nucleotides: TGTGCCAGCAGCCCCCGGGGGGCCGGCTCTAAAGAGACCCAGTACTTC. The encoded protein is CASSPRGAGSKETQYF.

The chain uses TRBV18 and TRBJ2-2, with D perhaps TRBD1 (6 bases). The CDR3 length is 16 residues. Germline CDR1 and CDR2: KGHSH and LQKENI. Trimming pared 3 bases from V and 0 bases from J, leaving 11 bases between. The chain's CDR3 is CASSPRQVPNTGELFF. Here the CDR3 DNA reads TGTGCCAGCTCACCCAGACAGGTACCGAACACCGGGGAGCTGTTTTTT.

The sample holds a few counts of this clone. The rearrangement links TRBV6-5 to TRBJ1-1; D not certain. V lost 2 bases and J 0 bases, leaving 7 bases between the germline ends. Germline CDR1 and CDR2: MNHEY and SVGAGI. The CDR3 covers 14 residues. The CDR3 DNA is TGTGCCAGCAGTTACAAGAGGATGAACACTGAAGCTTTCTTT. Protein sequence: CASSYKRMNTEAFF.

The rearrangement links TRBV19 to TRBJ1-1; tentatively, D is TRBD1 (6 bases). Trimming stripped 5 bases from V and 2 bases from J, with 9 bases between. Germline CDR1 is LNHDA and CDR2 is SQIVND (reference sequence). CDR3 length: 13 amino acids. The CDR3 DNA sequence: TGTGCCAGTAGTCGACAGGCAAACACTGAAGCTTTCTTT. Its translation is CASSRQANTEAFF.

This clone appeared once. The chain couples TRBV6-1 to TRBJ2-3, with 8 bases identical to TRBD2. The CDR3 contains 15 residues. The junction had 8 bases not matched to a gene; V was cut back by 7 bases and J by 2 bases. Germline V gene lookup returns CDR1 MNHNS and CDR2 SASEGT. Here the CDR3 reads CASNNGGGLTDTQYF. The CDR3 DNA follows: TGTGCCAGCAATAACGGCGGGGGGCTCACAGATACGCAGTATTTT.

The J gene is TRBJ1-5, the V gene TRBV27, with D possibly TRBD1 on 6 matching bases. CDR1 and CDR2 (germline): MNHEY, SMNVEV (reference sequence). The ends were cut back, 7 bases at V and 6 bases at J, with 13 bases in the middle. This CDR3 spans 13 amino acids. The CDR3 sequence: CASKGGGSQPQHF. DNA of the CDR3: TGTGCCAGCAAAGGGGGGGGAAGTCAGCCCCAGCATTTT.

This clone was counted a single time. The chain recombines TRBV5-5 with TRBJ1-3, with 9 positions matching TRBD1. V shed 1 base and J 2 bases; nucleotides not matched to a gene: 1. The CDR3 spans 15 residues. Germline loops: CDR1 SGHKS, CDR2 YYEKEE (reference sequence). CDR3 sequence reads: CASSLWDRAGNTIYF. In DNA, the CDR3 is TGTGCCAGCAGCTTGTGGGACAGGGCTGGAAACACCATATATTTT.

The chain joins TRBV11-2 to TRBJ1-1, with D possibly matching TRBD1 (5 bases). This CDR3 is built from 14 residues. Trimming left V 5 bases short and J 3 bases short, with 13 bases between. Germline CDR1 SGHAT, CDR2 FQNNGV. This CDR3 reads CASSPGGGYTEAFF. The DNA of the CDR3 is TGTGCCAGCAGCCCCGGGGGGGGGTACACTGAAGCTTTCTTT.

The V call is TRBV19, the J call TRBJ1-2; D may be TRBD1 (6 bases). CDR1 and CDR2 (germline): LNHDA, SQIVND (reference sequence). V shed 4 bases and J shed 7 bases, with 19 bases lying between them. CDR3 length equals 15 residues. The CDR3: CASSSWTVTKGGYTF. The CDR3 DNA reads TGTGCCAGTAGTAGTTGGACAGTTACTAAGGGTGGCTACACCTTC.

The chain has TRBV12-5 and TRBJ2-7; 7 positions agree with TRBD1. V was pared by 6 bases and J by 3 bases, with 5 bases of the junction left unmatched. CDR1 is LGHNT and CDR2 is FRNRAP in the germline V gene. The CDR3 has 13 residues. CDR3 amino acids: CASGRQGGYEQYF. Written as DNA, the CDR3 is TGTGCTAGTGGGCGACAGGGTGGCTACGAGCAGTACTTC.

The V gene is TRBV7-8, the J gene TRBJ1-6, with D tentatively TRBD1 (6 bases). The CDR3 covers 13 residues. Germline CDR1 is SGHVS and CDR2 is FQNEAQ. V gave up 3 bases and J gave up 10 bases, with 10 bases separating them. The CDR3 loop reads CASSFETGSPLHF. In DNA, the CDR3 is TGTGCCAGCAGCTTCGAGACAGGCTCACCCCTCCACTTT.

This clone was found once. This sequence joins TRBV2 and TRBJ2-5; 9 bases fit TRBD1. Germline values: CDR1 SNHLY, CDR2 FYNNEI. CDR3 size: 14 residues. The J segment lost 2 bases and the V segment lost 11 bases, leaving 9 bases of the junction unmatched. The CDR3 is CAGSDRGLQETQYF. For the CDR3, the DNA is TGTGCCGGATCGGACAGGGGCCTTCAAGAGACCCAGTACTTC. The full variable domain, in which reference TRBV2 and TRBJ2-5 provide the parts outside the CDR3, is EPEVTQTPSHQVTQMGQEVILRCVPISNHLYFYWYRQILGQKVEFLVSFYNNEISEKSEIFDDQFSVERPDGSNFTLKIRSTKLEDSAMYFCAGSDRGLQETQYFGPGTRLLVL.